The clone carrying this TCR beta chain appeared once. Its target is unknown. This sample is part of a study of T cell responses to AZD1222 COVID-19 vaccine. Sequencing used immunoSEQ multiplex PCR; TCRdb keeps in-frame clones, though not all of them. Of around 160,000 clones in the sample, about 90% were seen once. Study findings and constraints: The donors showed a predominance of white British ancestry and of females, with possible underestimation of clonal diversity. There were repertoire samples only from the period after the peak T cell response. Only five or six individuals given AZD1222 were seropositive at baseline. Spike-specific TCR breadth and depth rose after two AZD1222 doses.

The CDR3 loop spans 14 amino acids. Per the germline V gene, CDR1 is SGHTS and CDR2 is YDEGEE. V lost 3 bases and J lost 0, with 10 bases in between. The TCR originated in an adult in good health. Sample: peripheral blood, taken on day 0 of AZD1222 vaccination. The chain links TRBV5-8 to TRBJ2-7; D remains ambiguous. The CDR3 DNA follows: TGTGCCAGCAGCTCGGACGGAGCCTCCTACGAGCAGTACTTC. Translating gives CASSSDGASYEQYF.